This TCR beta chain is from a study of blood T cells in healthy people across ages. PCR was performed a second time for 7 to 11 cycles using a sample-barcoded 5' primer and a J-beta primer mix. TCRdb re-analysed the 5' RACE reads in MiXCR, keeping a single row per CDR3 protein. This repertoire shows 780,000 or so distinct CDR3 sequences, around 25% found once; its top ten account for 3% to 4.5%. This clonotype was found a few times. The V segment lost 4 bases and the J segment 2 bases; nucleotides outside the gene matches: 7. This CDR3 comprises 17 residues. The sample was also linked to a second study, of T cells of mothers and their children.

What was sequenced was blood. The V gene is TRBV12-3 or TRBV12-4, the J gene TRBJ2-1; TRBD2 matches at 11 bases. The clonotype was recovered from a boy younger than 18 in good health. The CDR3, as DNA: TGTGCCAGCAGTTCCTCCCTAGCGGGGGGTACCTACAATGAGCAGTTCTTC. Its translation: CASSSSLAGGTYNEQFF.